Listed here are 8 T cell receptor beta chains from one sample, sequenced in a study of blood T cell repertoires in COVID-19. Measured with immunoSEQ multiplex PCR; TCRdb has only the in-frame clones, and not every one. The sample has hundreds of thousands of clones, approximately 83% seen once; the top ten hold roughly 1.2%. Sequencing was done on a sample of peripheral blood. These receptors all come from a woman between 25 and 40 years old with COVID-19, enrolled during active disease.

CDR3 DNA sequence: TGCAGCCGCAGGGCGAGTATCGAGCAGCCCCAGCATTTT. Amino acids: CSRRASIEQPQHF. This rearrangement joins TRBV29-1 to TRBJ1-5; perhaps TRBD1 as D (5 bases). Trimming left V 8 bases short and J 7 bases short, with 18 bases between. CDR3 size: 13 residues. Germline V lookup: CDR1 SQVTM, CDR2 ANQGSEA.

About this clone itself: The germline gene is not matched at one end of the junction; a read error may be the cause. Other nucleotide sequences in the sample specify the same CDR3. The V and J genes are TRBV30 and TRBJ1-6; weak D call: TRBD1 (5 bases). Germline-derived CDR1 and CDR2 are GTSNPN and SVGIG (reference sequence). The CDR3 spans 14 residues. CDR3: CAWSVNGGGSPLHF. Written as DNA, the CDR3 is TGTGCCTGGAGTGTAAACGGGGGGGGTTCACCCCTTCACTTT.

The J gene is TRBJ2-1, the V gene TRBV19; 9 bases align to TRBD2. Germline V lookup: CDR1 LNHDA, CDR2 SQIVND (reference sequence). The trim removed 7 bases at V and 8 bases at J, leaving 12 bases unmatched. The CDR3 totals 15 residues. The CDR3 loop is CASKLAGPSGHEQFF. In nucleotides, the CDR3 is TGTGCCAGTAAACTAGCGGGCCCGTCCGGGCATGAGCAGTTCTTC.

This chain uses TRBV5-5 with TRBJ2-7; TRBD1 might be the D (6 bases). CDR1 SGHKS and CDR2 YYEKEE come from the germline V gene (reference sequence). This CDR3 is built from 15 residues. V gave up 6 bases and J gave up 0 bases, with 16 bases separating them. CDR3: CASTQGQTSSYEQYF. CDR3 bases: TGTGCCAGCACCCAGGGACAAACGAGCTCCTACGAGCAGTACTTC.

The CDR3 sequence: CASSKTRREWGWDTQYF. The CDR3 DNA follows: TGTGCCAGCAGCAAAACCAGGCGGGAGTGGGGGTGGGATACGCAGTATTTT. V is TRBV21-1 and J is TRBJ2-3; TRBD2, the table's D call, was not compared with the DNA. TRBV21-1 is described as a pseudogene. This CDR3 region has 17 residues.

This chain uses TRBV27 with TRBJ2-7; 7 bases fit TRBD2. V was pared by 8 bases and J by 2 bases, with 9 bases of the junction left unmatched. The CDR3 contains 14 residues. Germline V gene data show CDR1 as MNHEY and CDR2 as SMNVEV (reference sequence). The CDR3, as DNA: TGTGCCAGCGCTTTCGGGGGGAGGGCCTACGAGCAGTACTTC. Translated: CASAFGGRAYEQYF.

The V gene is TRBV19, the J gene TRBJ2-3, with D possibly matching TRBD2 (6 bases). Germline V gene lookup returns CDR1 LNHDA and CDR2 SQIVND (reference sequence). The CDR3 runs to 15 residues. Trimming removed 5 bases at V and 1 base at J, with 13 bases between. The CDR3 DNA reads TGTGCCAGTAGTGTTAGGGCTAGCGGCACAGATACGCAGTATTTT. This translates into CASSVRASGTDTQYF.

In this sample, this clone turned up once. The rearrangement joins TRBV4-3 to TRBJ2-5, with a tentative D call TRBD2 (5 bases). V lost 0 bases to trimming and J lost 4 bases, with 12 bases between them. This CDR3 is 15 amino acids long. Germline CDR1 is LGHNA and CDR2 is YSLEER. CDR3: CASSQDRTEAETQYF. The CDR3 bases are TGCGCCAGCAGCCAAGATCGTACGGAGGCAGAGACCCAGTACTTC.